The clone carrying this T cell receptor beta chain was found once. The sample originates from a study of blood T cell repertoires in COVID-19. Study context: Sites across the United States, Italy and Spain contributed samples from acute and convalescent COVID-19. Sample material is recorded as cDNA or gDNA derived from T cells, B-cell-depleted T cells, or PBMCs.

The authors' processing: Reference gene primer amplification gave estimated nucleated cell counts. Profiling relied on immunoSEQ multiplex PCR, and the TCRdb table lists in-frame clones only, not all of them. The V and J calls and clone size are taken from that table; D and trimming were inferred from the DNA. The repertoire includes about 88,000 clones, about 83% of them detected once, and roughly 15% sits in the top ten. Germline values: CDR1 KGHDR, CDR2 SFDVKD. This CDR3 spans 18 amino acids. V trimming: 2 bases; J trimming: 3 bases; junction bases outside the gene matches: 10. The J gene is TRBJ2-3, the V gene TRBV24-1, with 10 bases that match TRBD1. This clonotype was obtained from a woman between 65 and 79 years old with acute or convalescent COVID-19. Sequencing was carried out using peripheral blood. CDR3 nucleotides: TGTGCCACCAGTGATTATCTATTGTCGGGACAGGGGACAGATACGCAGTATTTT. It codes for CATSDYLLSGQGTDTQYF.